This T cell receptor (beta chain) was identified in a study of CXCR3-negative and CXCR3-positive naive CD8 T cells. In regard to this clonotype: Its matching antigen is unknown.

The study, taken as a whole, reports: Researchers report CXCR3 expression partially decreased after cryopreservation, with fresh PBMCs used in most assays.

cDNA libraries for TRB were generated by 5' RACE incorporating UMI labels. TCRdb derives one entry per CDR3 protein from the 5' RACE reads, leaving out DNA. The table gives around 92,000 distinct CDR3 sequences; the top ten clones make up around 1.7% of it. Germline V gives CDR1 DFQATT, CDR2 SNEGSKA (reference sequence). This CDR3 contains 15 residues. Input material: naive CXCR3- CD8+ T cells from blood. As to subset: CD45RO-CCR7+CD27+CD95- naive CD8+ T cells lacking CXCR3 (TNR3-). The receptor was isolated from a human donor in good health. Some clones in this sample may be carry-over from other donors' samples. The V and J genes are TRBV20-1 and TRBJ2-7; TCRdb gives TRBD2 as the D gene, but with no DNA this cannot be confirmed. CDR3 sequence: CSARDQRRDSYEQYF.